This T cell receptor (beta chain) was observed in a study of blood T cell repertoires in COVID-19. For the study at large: The samples span acute and convalescent COVID-19 from the United States, Italy and Spain.

Methods used by the authors: How many nucleated cells were present was estimated from reference gene primer amplification. Here immunoSEQ multiplex PCR was the method, and the copy in TCRdb shows in-frame clones only, minus some. V and J calls plus clone size are reproduced from that table; the DNA served to infer D and trimming. The sample has about 240,000 clones, about four fifths seen once. V lost 4 bases, J lost 1 base, and 14 bases lay in between. This CDR3 is built from 15 residues. Germline assignment: CDR1 WNHNN and CDR2 SYGVQD (reference sequence). The genes are TRBV10-1 and TRBJ2-7; perhaps TRBD1 as D (6 bases). The specimen sequenced was peripheral blood. The sequence was collected from a man aged 25 to 40 who had recovered from COVID-19. DNA of the CDR3: TGCGCCAGCAGTGCTGGGGCAGGGGAGTCCTACGAGCAGTACTTC. It is translated as CASSAGAGESYEQYF.